This is a list of T cell receptor beta chains from one sample in a study of cytomegalovirus exposure and HLA in healthy donors. Sequencing used immunoSEQ multiplex PCR; TCRdb keeps in-frame clones, though not all of them. The table has approximately 170,000 clones, roughly 80% seen once. Sequenced: PBMCs. The source of these receptors is a man between 25 and 39 years old in good health and CMV-seropositive. CDR3s include the opening cysteine and the closing phenylalanine or tryptophan. The order of the fields is D gene, J gene, clone size, V gene, CDR3 protein, CDR3 DNA. The D gene is left open where the match is weak. Size tells how often a clone was seen (once, few, many) or the class of an expanded clone, and some rows leave it out.

d_gene: TRBD1; j_gene: TRBJ2-7; abundance: NA; v_gene: TRBV11-3; CDR3aa: CASSYGQGASYEQYF; CDR3nt: TGTGCCAGCAGCTACGGACAGGGGGCCTCCTACGAGCAGTACTTC
d_gene: TRBD1; j_gene: TRBJ1-2; abundance: NA; v_gene: TRBV13; CDR3aa: CASSHDRGLDGYTF; CDR3nt: TGTGCCAGCAGCCACGACAGGGGGCTGGATGGCTACACCTTC
d_gene: NA; j_gene: TRBJ2-1; abundance: NA; v_gene: TRBV7-3; CDR3aa: CASSAPSGEQFF; CDR3nt: TGTGCCAGCAGCGCCCCGTCGGGGGAGCAGTTCTTC
d_gene: TRBD1; j_gene: TRBJ2-7; abundance: NA; v_gene: TRBV9; CDR3aa: CASSSGTAAYEQYF; CDR3nt: TGTGCCAGCAGCTCCGGGACAGCAGCCTACGAGCAGTACTTC
d_gene: TRBD2; j_gene: TRBJ2-5; abundance: NA; v_gene: TRBV30; CDR3aa: CAWVAGGPGTQYF; CDR3nt: TGTGCCTGGGTAGCGGGGGGGCCCGGGACCCAGTACTTC
d_gene: TRBD2; j_gene: TRBJ2-7; abundance: NA; v_gene: TRBV29-1; CDR3aa: CSVEEREAGDYEQYF; CDR3nt: TGCAGCGTTGAAGAACGAGAAGCGGGGGACTACGAGCAGTACTTC
d_gene: NA; j_gene: TRBJ1-5; abundance: few; v_gene: TRBV6-9; CDR3aa: CASGQSAQHF; CDR3nt: TGTGCCAGTGGACAGTCGGCCCAGCATTTT
d_gene: TRBD2; j_gene: TRBJ2-7; abundance: NA; v_gene: TRBV9; CDR3aa: CASSVGEGPYEQYF; CDR3nt: TGTGCCAGCAGCGTAGGGGAGGGCCCCTACGAGCAGTACTTC
d_gene: TRBD1; j_gene: TRBJ1-2; abundance: NA; v_gene: TRBV7-9; CDR3aa: CASSEGDRGVYGYTF; CDR3nt: TGTGCCAGCAGCGAGGGAGACAGGGGCGTCTATGGCTACACCTTC
d_gene: NA; j_gene: TRBJ2-7; abundance: NA; v_gene: TRBV9; CDR3aa: CASSVGGGVYEQYF; CDR3nt: TGTGCCAGCAGCGTAGGAGGGGGGGTCTACGAGCAGTACTTC
d_gene: TRBD1; j_gene: TRBJ2-3; abundance: NA; v_gene: TRBV6-1; CDR3aa: CASSGLGGRSTDTQYF; CDR3nt: TGTGCCAGCAGTGGCCTAGGGGGCCGTAGCACAGATACGCAGTATTTT
d_gene: TRBD2; j_gene: TRBJ2-7; abundance: NA; v_gene: TRBV10-1; CDR3aa: CASSEYAGGPTYEQYF; CDR3nt: TGCGCCAGCAGTGAGTACGCGGGGGGGCCTACCTACGAGCAGTACTTC
d_gene: NA; j_gene: TRBJ2-7; abundance: NA; v_gene: TRBV7-2; CDR3aa: CASSLVRYEQYF; CDR3nt: TGTGCCAGCAGCTTAGTGCGCTACGAGCAGTACTTC
d_gene: NA; j_gene: TRBJ2-7; abundance: NA; v_gene: TRBV4-2; CDR3aa: CASSQVGSGGTYEQYF; CDR3nt: TGTGCCAGCAGCCAAGTAGGTAGCGGCGGTACCTACGAGCAGTACTTC
d_gene: NA; j_gene: TRBJ2-2; abundance: NA; v_gene: TRBV30; CDR3aa: CAWSRGAFTGELFF; CDR3nt: TGTGCCTGGAGTCGGGGGGCGTTCACCGGGGAGCTGTTTTTT
d_gene: TRBD2; j_gene: TRBJ2-2; abundance: NA; v_gene: TRBV4-3; CDR3aa: CASSQEETSGVGTGELFF; CDR3nt: TGCGCCAGCAGCCAAGAGGAAACTAGCGGGGTGGGGACCGGGGAGCTGTTTTTT
d_gene: TRBD1; j_gene: TRBJ1-5; abundance: NA; v_gene: TRBV27; CDR3aa: CASSKRTGLQPQHF; CDR3nt: TGTGCCAGCAGTAAACGGACAGGGTTACAGCCCCAGCATTTT
d_gene: TRBD1; j_gene: TRBJ2-2; abundance: NA; v_gene: TRBV5-3; CDR3aa: CARSSPGQGDPGELFF; CDR3nt: TGTGCCAGAAGCTCGCCGGGACAGGGGGACCCCGGGGAGCTGTTTTTT
d_gene: TRBD1; j_gene: TRBJ1-2; abundance: NA; v_gene: TRBV14; CDR3aa: CASSQGNPGGSGYTF; CDR3nt: TGTGCCAGCAGCCAAGGCAACCCAGGGGGCTCTGGCTACACCTTC
d_gene: TRBD1; j_gene: TRBJ1-2; abundance: NA; v_gene: TRBV13; CDR3aa: CASSLWTGVNYGYTF; CDR3nt: TGTGCCAGCAGCTTATGGACAGGGGTGAACTATGGCTACACCTTC
d_gene: TRBD1; j_gene: TRBJ2-7; abundance: once; v_gene: TRBV11-2; CDR3aa: CASSFNRGFPYEQYF; CDR3nt: TGTGCCAGCAGCTTCAACAGGGGTTTCCCCTACGAGCAGTACTTC
d_gene: NA; j_gene: TRBJ1-5; abundance: NA; v_gene: TRBV2; CDR3aa: CASSGSRGSQPQHF; CDR3nt: TGTGCCAGCAGTGGGTCTAGGGGGAGTCAGCCCCAGCATTTT
d_gene: TRBD1; j_gene: TRBJ2-1; abundance: NA; v_gene: TRBV9; CDR3aa: CASSTWTGDANEQFF; CDR3nt: TGTGCCAGCAGCACCTGGACAGGGGACGCCAATGAGCAGTTCTTC
d_gene: TRBD2; j_gene: TRBJ2-7; abundance: NA; v_gene: TRBV4-2; CDR3aa: CASSQEGSGGYEQYF; CDR3nt: TGTGCCAGCAGCCAAGAGGGTAGCGGGGGTTACGAGCAGTACTTC
d_gene: NA; j_gene: TRBJ1-5; abundance: NA; v_gene: TRBV7-2; CDR3aa: CASSAGMGSNQPQHF; CDR3nt: TGTGCCAGCAGCGCAGGGATGGGGAGCAATCAGCCCCAGCATTTT
d_gene: NA; j_gene: TRBJ2-5; abundance: NA; v_gene: TRBV5-4; CDR3aa: CASSFRLDRETQYF; CDR3nt: TGTGCCAGCAGCTTCAGACTAGATCGGGAGACCCAGTACTTC
d_gene: TRBD2; j_gene: TRBJ2-3; abundance: NA; v_gene: TRBV5-6; CDR3aa: CASSRGGRTDTQYF; CDR3nt: TGTGCCAGCAGCCGCGGGGGGCGCACAGATACGCAGTATTTT
d_gene: NA; j_gene: TRBJ1-1; abundance: NA; v_gene: TRBV12-5; CDR3aa: CASGLVLSVDTEAFF; CDR3nt: TGTGCTAGTGGTTTGGTACTGTCCGTGGACACTGAAGCTTTCTTT
d_gene: TRBD1; j_gene: TRBJ2-3; abundance: NA; v_gene: TRBV6-5; CDR3aa: CASSWTGYTDTQYF; CDR3nt: TGTGCCAGCAGCTGGACAGGGTACACAGATACGCAGTATTTT
d_gene: NA; j_gene: TRBJ2-5; abundance: NA; v_gene: TRBV11-2; CDR3aa: CASSLVDYQETQYF; CDR3nt: TGTGCCAGCAGCTTAGTCGACTACCAAGAGACCCAGTACTTC
d_gene: NA; j_gene: TRBJ1-2; abundance: NA; v_gene: TRBV10-1; CDR3aa: CASSMDSYGYTF; CDR3nt: TGCGCCAGCAGTATGGACAGCTATGGCTACACCTTC
d_gene: TRBD1; j_gene: TRBJ1-6; abundance: few; v_gene: TRBV19; CDR3aa: CASSLRDRGNSPLHF; CDR3nt: TGTGCCAGTAGTTTACGGGACAGAGGCAATTCACCCCTCCACTTT
d_gene: NA; j_gene: TRBJ1-1; abundance: NA; v_gene: TRBV29-1; CDR3aa: CSVEASRAEAFF; CDR3nt: TGCAGCGTTGAAGCGTCCAGGGCTGAAGCTTTCTTT
d_gene: NA; j_gene: TRBJ1-3; abundance: NA; v_gene: TRBV28; CDR3aa: CASGGGFSGNTIYF; CDR3nt: TGTGCCAGTGGAGGAGGGTTCTCTGGAAACACCATATATTTT
d_gene: TRBD1; j_gene: TRBJ1-5; abundance: NA; v_gene: TRBV10-3; CDR3aa: CAISEFENRGPQHF; CDR3nt: TGTGCCATCAGTGAGTTCGAGAACAGGGGGCCCCAGCATTTT
d_gene: TRBD1; j_gene: TRBJ1-1; abundance: NA; v_gene: TRBV2; CDR3aa: CASSGTGGFMNTEAFF; CDR3nt: TGTGCCAGCAGTGGGACAGGGGGGTTTATGAACACTGAAGCTTTCTTT